This is a list of T cell receptor beta chains from one sample in a study of OX40 agonist ivuxolimab in advanced cancers. The method was immunoSEQ multiplex PCR; TCRdb's version includes in-frame clones alone and lacks a portion of them. The sample gives more than 70,000 clones, 84% of which show up once; roughly 25% is in the top ten. Sample: CD4+ or CD8+ T cells sorted from blood, taken in a trial of the OX40 agonist ivuxolimab. The receptors here all came from an adult with an advanced solid tumor such as melanoma, head and neck, liver or kidney cancer. CDR3s include the opening cysteine and the closing phenylalanine or tryptophan. A D gene is named only where the DNA matches it firmly. Rows give clone size only sometimes, using once, few, many, or a class for an expanded clone.

J gene,V gene,D gene,clone size,CDR3 DNA,CDR3 protein
TRBJ1-1,TRBV30,.,once,TGTGCCTGGAGTGTCGGGGCGCGGGTTGAAGCTTTCTTT,CAWSVGARVEAFF
TRBJ2-7,TRBV5-1,TRBD2,.,TGCGCCAGCAGCTTGGTTCTAGCGGGAGGGCCTGAGGAGCAGTACTTC,CASSLVLAGGPEEQYF
TRBJ1-2,TRBV21-1,.,.,TGTGCTACGCAGGGAAGCTTTAACTATGGCTACACCTTC,CATQGSFNYGYTF
TRBJ1-5,TRBV2,.,.,TGTGCCAGCAGTGTCAACAGGGCGGTGGGGGGCAATCAGCTCCAGCATTTT,CASSVNRAVGGNQLQHF
TRBJ2-5,TRBV5-4,TRBD1,.,TGTGCCAGCAGCCGGGACAGGTACCAAGAGACCCAGTACTTC,CASSRDRYQETQYF
TRBJ2-7,TRBV28,TRBD2,.,TGTGCCAGCAGGCGACCGATGACTAGCGGGGGGCGCCGTTCCTACGAGCAGTACTTC,CASRRPMTSGGRRSYEQYF
TRBJ1-4,TRBV5-1,TRBD1,once,TGCGCCAGCAGACCCGGGACAGGGGATGAAAAACTGTTTTTT,CASRPGTGDEKLFF
TRBJ1-6,TRBV5-6,.,.,TGTGCCAGCAGCTTGTGGGCGGGGACCGTCTATAATTCACCCCTCCACTTT,CASSLWAGTVYNSPLHF
TRBJ2-7,TRBV6-5,.,.,TGTGCCAGCAGTTACTCAACATTCTCCTACGAGCAGTACTTC,CASSYSTFSYEQYF
TRBJ1-2,TRBV5-1,.,.,TGCGCCAGCAGCTTGGTGCCAGGGGAGTATGGCTACACCTTC,CASSLVPGEYGYTF
TRBJ1-6,TRBV5-1,.,.,TGCGCCAGCCGACAAACGTATAATTCACCCCTCCACTTT,CASRQTYNSPLHF
TRBJ1-1,TRBV5-4,.,.,TGTGCCAGCAGCGACGCGGGGGGACAAGCTTTCTTT,CASSDAGGQAFF
TRBJ2-3,TRBV5-1,TRBD1,.,TGCGCCAGCAGAGCCGGACAGGGGGCAGATACGCAGTATTTT,CASRAGQGADTQYF
TRBJ2-2,TRBV15,.,.,TGTGCCACCAGCAGAGGCGGGCCCACCGGGGAGCTGTTTTTT,CATSRGGPTGELFF
TRBJ1-2,TRBV4-3,.,.,TGCGCCAGCAGCCAAGATGGCAGGGAGAACTATGGCTACACCTTC,CASSQDGRENYGYTF
TRBJ2-3,TRBV5-4,TRBD2,.,TGTGCCAGCAGCTTGGATGGGGGTAGCGGGGCTACAGATACGCAGTATTTT,CASSLDGGSGATDTQYF